This is a list of T cell receptor beta chains from one sample in a study of PD-1 blockade in classical Hodgkin lymphoma. Sequencing was performed with immunoSEQ multiplex PCR; in TCRdb, only in-frame clones are kept and a portion is missing. The table records thousands of clones, 77% of them present only once. This specimen consisted of CD4+ T cells from blood, obtained at baseline. The receptor source for this set is a human donor with classical Hodgkin lymphoma. The CDR3 runs from the conserved cysteine through the conserved F or W. The D gene is left open where the match is weak. Expanded clones get a size class; other rows say once, few or many, or leave the size out.

DNA: TGTGCCAGCTCACCGTCAACAGGGGAGGTTTCCGGGGAGCTGTTTTTT; CDR3: CASSPSTGEVSGELFF; V: TRBV18; size: NA; D: NA; J: TRBJ2-2
DNA: TGCGCCAGCAGACCAGCCCAAGAGACCCAGTACTTC; CDR3: CASRPAQETQYF; V: TRBV5-1; size: once; D: NA; J: TRBJ2-5
DNA: TGTGCCAGCAGTATACAGCGGAACACTGAAGCTTTCTTT; CDR3: CASSIQRNTEAFF; V: TRBV2; size: NA; D: NA; J: TRBJ1-1
DNA: TGTGCCAGCAGCCAACTCGGACTAGCCGGGGAGACCCAGTACTTC; CDR3: CASSQLGLAGETQYF; V: TRBV4-2; size: few; D: TRBD2; J: TRBJ2-5
DNA: TGCGCCAGCAGTTTCGGGGCGGGAGGGCCCACCGGGGAGCTGTTTTTT; CDR3: CASSFGAGGPTGELFF; V: TRBV5-1; size: NA; D: TRBD2; J: TRBJ2-2
DNA: TGTGCCAGCAGCTCTACAAGGATTCCCAGCTATGGCTACACCTTC; CDR3: CASSSTRIPSYGYTF; V: TRBV7-9; size: few; D: NA; J: TRBJ1-2
DNA: TGTGCCAGCAGTCCCGGGTCCTTTAATGAAAAACTGTTTTTT; CDR3: CASSPGSFNEKLFF; V: TRBV5-4; size: few; D: NA; J: TRBJ1-4
DNA: TGTGCCAGCAGCAAATTTCCAGGAATGAACACTGAAGCTTTCTTT; CDR3: CASSKFPGMNTEAFF; V: TRBV21-1; size: NA; D: NA; J: TRBJ1-1
DNA: TGCGCCAGCAGCCAAGATTTCAATCAGCCCCAGCATTTT; CDR3: CASSQDFNQPQHF; V: TRBV4-3; size: NA; D: NA; J: TRBJ1-5
DNA: TGCGCCAGCAGCCACGCTAGCGGCTACAATGAGCAGTTCTTC; CDR3: CASSHASGYNEQFF; V: TRBV4-1; size: few; D: TRBD2; J: TRBJ2-1
DNA: TGTGCCAGTACCCAAGACTTGGGCGGCTACACCTTC; CDR3: CASTQDLGGYTF; V: TRBV19; size: NA; D: NA; J: TRBJ1-2
DNA: TGCGCCAGACAGGGTGCAAGGGAGACCCAGTACTTC; CDR3: CARQGARETQYF; V: TRBV10-1; size: once; D: NA; J: TRBJ2-5
DNA: TGTGCCAGCTCACCCGGGGCAGGGATAAATCAGCCCCAGCATTTT; CDR3: CASSPGAGINQPQHF; V: TRBV18; size: NA; D: NA; J: TRBJ1-5
DNA: TGTGCCAGCAGCTTACGACAGAACACTGAAGCTTTCTTT; CDR3: CASSLRQNTEAFF; V: TRBV11-1; size: NA; D: NA; J: TRBJ1-1
DNA: TGTGCCAGCAGTTTGACAGGGGGGCGGCATGGCTACACCTTC; CDR3: CASSLTGGRHGYTF; V: TRBV28; size: NA; D: TRBD1; J: TRBJ1-2
DNA: TGTGCCAGCAGCTTAAAGACAGGGAGCAAGCGGGAGACCCAGTACTTC; CDR3: CASSLKTGSKRETQYF; V: TRBV7-9; size: NA; D: TRBD1; J: TRBJ2-5
DNA: TGTGCCAGCAGCTTAGCGCTCGGGGGCCAACAAGAGACCCAGTACTTC; CDR3: CASSLALGGQQETQYF; V: TRBV7-2; size: NA; D: NA; J: TRBJ2-5
DNA: TGTGCCGTGCCTTGGACGGCCCTTATTAACTATGGCTACACCTTC; CDR3: CAVPWTALINYGYTF; V: TRBV6-1; size: NA; D: NA; J: TRBJ1-2
DNA: TGTGCCAGCTCATCCGGGGCCGCCAACGAGCAGTACTTC; CDR3: CASSSGAANEQYF; V: TRBV18; size: NA; D: NA; J: TRBJ2-7
DNA: TGTGCCAGCAGCCGAACTAGCGGGGGGGCCTCTGGGGCCAACGTCCTGACTTTC; CDR3: CASSRTSGGASGANVLTF; V: TRBV4-2; size: NA; D: TRBD2; J: TRBJ2-6
DNA: TGTGCCAGCAGCTTGGGACCGGACATAACCTACGAGCAGTACTTC; CDR3: CASSLGPDITYEQYF; V: TRBV5-4; size: NA; D: NA; J: TRBJ2-7
DNA: TGTGCCAGCACCCCAGCCGGGGGGGGGAGGACAGATACGCAGTATTTT; CDR3: CASTPAGGGRTDTQYF; V: TRBV7-9; size: NA; D: TRBD2; J: TRBJ2-3
DNA: TGTGCCAGCAGTTTTACCACTAGATTTACCGGGGAGCTGTTTTTT; CDR3: CASSFTTRFTGELFF; V: TRBV27; size: NA; D: NA; J: TRBJ2-2
DNA: TGCGCCAGCAGCTTGGCAGTCGGGATCTCCTACAATGAGCAGTTCTTC; CDR3: CASSLAVGISYNEQFF; V: TRBV5-1; size: NA; D: NA; J: TRBJ2-1
DNA: TGTGCCAGCAGTTACTCGGGGCCCGGGGATACGCAGTATTTT; CDR3: CASSYSGPGDTQYF; V: TRBV6-5; size: NA; D: NA; J: TRBJ2-3
DNA: TGTGCCAGCAGCTTAGTCACGCGGCTAAGCACAGATACGCAGTATTTT; CDR3: CASSLVTRLSTDTQYF; V: TRBV7-9; size: NA; D: NA; J: TRBJ2-3
DNA: TGTGCCAGCAGTTACTCATCCAGCGGGAGAGGGACCCAGTACTTC; CDR3: CASSYSSSGRGTQYF; V: TRBV6-5; size: NA; D: TRBD2; J: TRBJ2-5